This T cell receptor beta chain was captured in a study of early T cells in non-severe SARS-CoV-2 infection. For the study at large: Sequencing was performed on bulk RNA from unsorted whole blood, leaving chains unpaired.

This CDR3 comprises 15 residues. Trimming removed 7 bases from V and 5 bases from J; junction bases left unmatched: 9. CDR1 MNHNS and CDR2 SASEGT come from the germline V gene. This clonotype was observed at least ten times. Individual cDNA molecules received unique molecular identifiers during library preparation. One entry per CDR3 protein results from TCRdb running MiXCR on the 5' RACE reads. The sample carries some 40,000 distinct CDR3 sequences, roughly 5.7% recorded once. The chain carries TRBV6-1 and TRBJ2-7; 12 bases fit TRBD2. The material sequenced was whole blood, taken at baseline. The clonotype was recovered from an adult who was a healthcare worker with PCR-confirmed SARS-CoV-2 infection or an uninfected control (not recorded which). CDR3 sequence reads: CASTPAGLAGHEQYF. The CDR3 nucleotides are TGTGCCAGCACTCCCGCGGGACTAGCGGGCCACGAGCAGTACTTC.